Below, 23 T cell receptor beta chains from the same sample are listed, as sequenced in a study of CD8 T cells in ankylosing spondylitis. Their cognate antigens are unknown. TCRdb recomputed calls from the 5' RACE reads with MiXCR, one row per CDR3 protein. This sample yields a few hundred thousand distinct CDR3 sequences, of which 20% to 25% are seen a single time; roughly 16% belongs to the top ten. Broader study findings: Seemingly distinctive of ankylosing spondylitis blood was a TCR beta motif formed by eight highly homologous variants.

The sample comprised blood, either unsorted or a sorted T cell fraction (not recorded which). The receptors shown here come from a male donor with ankylosing spondylitis.

This clonotype has just a few counts. The chain is built from TRBV7-3 and TRBJ2-7; 7 bases match TRBD2. The junction had 7 bases not matched to a gene; V was cut back by 3 bases and J by 2 bases. The CDR3 length is 15 residues. CDR1 SGHTA and CDR2 FQGTGA come from the germline V gene. CDR3 in DNA: TGTGCCAGCAGCTTGTTTGGGGAGGGAGCCTACGAGCAGTACTTC. It specifies CASSLFGEGAYEQYF.

The chain combines TRBV6-5 with TRBJ2-3; D is possibly TRBD2 (6 bases). The germline V and J ends were trimmed by 4 bases and 2 bases, with 16 bases remaining between them. Germline V CDR1 and CDR2: MNHEY, SVGAGI. The CDR3 is 16 residues long. CDR3 in amino acids: CASSFRRDFYTDTQYF. Written as DNA, the CDR3 is TGTGCCAGCAGTTTTAGACGGGACTTCTACACAGATACGCAGTATTTT.

V gene TRBV6-2 or TRBV6-3 combines with J gene TRBJ1-1; TRBD1 matches at 7 bases. Germline lookup yields CDR1 MNHEY and CDR2 SVGEGT. J gave up 4 bases and V 2 bases, and 7 bases lay outside the gene matches. There are 15 residues in the CDR3. CDR3 DNA: TGTGCCAGCAGTTACCGCGCCAGGGGGGGCACTGAAGCTTTCTTT. The encoded protein is CASSYRARGGTEAFF.

The CDR3 coding sequence is TGTGCCAGCAGCTTACTGACTAGTAGCAATGAGCAGTTCTTC. Residues: CASSLLTSSNEQFF. J is TRBJ2-1 and V is TRBV11-2; tentative D call: TRBD2 (6 bases). The CDR3 spans 14 residues. Per the germline V gene, CDR1 is SGHAT and CDR2 is FQNNGV. V was shortened by 2 bases and J by 6 bases, with 11 bases between the two germline ends. Filled out from reference TRBV11-2 and TRBJ2-1, the complete variable domain reads EAGVAQSPRYKIIEKRQSVAFWCNPISGHATLYWYQQILGQGPKLLIQFQNNGVVDDSQLPKDRFSAERLKGVDSTLKIQPAKLEDSAVYLCASSLLTSSNEQFFGPGTRLTVL.

The chain carries TRBV4-2 and TRBJ1-5, with TRBD1 as a possible D gene (6 bases). Germline CDR1 and CDR2: LGHNA and YNFKEQ. The CDR3 contains 16 residues. V lost 0 bases and J 7 bases, leaving 16 bases between the germline ends. This CDR3 is CASSQDLRGGGQPQHF. The DNA of the CDR3 is TGTGCCAGCAGCCAAGACCTTCGGGGGGGCGGGCAGCCCCAGCATTTT.

The chain recombines TRBV5-1 with TRBJ1-2; 12 bases agree with TRBD1. The CDR3 totals 17 residues. V gave up 2 bases and J gave up 3 bases; unmatched junction bases: 8. The V gene's germline CDR1 is SGHRS and CDR2 YFSETQ. CDR3 region: CASSFRDRGPVDYGYTF. DNA of the CDR3: TGCGCCAGCAGCTTCCGGGACAGGGGGCCCGTTGACTATGGCTACACCTTC. The full variable domain, in which reference TRBV5-1 and TRBJ1-2 provide the parts outside the CDR3, is KAGVTQTPRYLIKTRGQQVTLSCSPISGHRSVSWYQQTPGQGLQFLFEYFSETQRNKGNFPGRFSGRQFSNSRSEMNVSTLELGDSALYLCASSFRDRGPVDYGYTFGSGTRLTVV.

This clonotype has only a few counts. The chain recombines TRBV15 with TRBJ2-2; D possibly matches TRBD1 or TRBD2 (6 bases each). Per germline, CDR1 LNHNV and CDR2 YYDKDF (reference sequence). The V end lost 5 bases, the J end lost 1 base, and 26 bases lay between the germline ends. CDR3 length: 20 amino acids. In DNA form, the CDR3 reads TGTGCCACCAGCGTCACCCTTATAGAGGAAGGAGGGGGGAACACCGGGGAGCTGTTTTTT. The encoded protein is CATSVTLIEEGGGNTGELFF.

The chain employs TRBV12-3 or TRBV12-4 and TRBJ1-1; the D gene is possibly TRBD1 (5 bases). The CDR3 covers 18 residues. V lost 3 bases and J 1 base, leaving 21 bases between the germline ends. The CDR3 spells CASSLAGTFGRSNTEAFF. DNA for the CDR3: TGTGCCAGCAGTTTGGCCGGGACGTTTGGACGTTCGAACACTGAAGCTTTCTTT.

The table lists this clonotype with many counts. J is TRBJ2-1 and V is TRBV6-1; D remains unclear. Germline V gene lookup returns CDR1 MNHNS and CDR2 SASEGT. This CDR3 region has 14 residues. V lost 4 bases and J 5 bases, leaving 12 bases between the germline ends. The DNA of the CDR3 is TGTGCCAGCAGTGGCGGAAATTTGGACAATGAGCAGTTCTTC. This codes for CASSGGNLDNEQFF.

V usage is TRBV5-1 and J usage is TRBJ1-2; weak D call: TRBD1 (6 bases). V gave up 6 bases and J gave up 2 bases, with 14 bases separating them. Germline CDR1 and CDR2: SGHRS and YFSETQ. The CDR3 length is 14 residues. The CDR3 here is CASNIGTQNYGYTF. CDR3 nucleotide sequence: TGCGCCAGCAACATTGGGACACAGAACTATGGCTACACCTTC.

The chain uses TRBV7-2 and TRBJ1-6; 7 positions agree with TRBD1. The germline V gene has CDR1 SGHTA and CDR2 FQGNSA. This CDR3 region has 13 residues. The V segment lost 8 bases and the J segment 10 bases; nucleotides outside the gene matches: 8. CDR3 in amino acids: CASSPQGKSPLHF. The DNA of the CDR3 is TGTGCCAGCTCCCCACAGGGGAAATCACCCCTCCACTTT.

The chain links TRBV7-2 to TRBJ2-3, with D unresolved. The germline V and J ends were trimmed by 7 bases and 5 bases, with 13 bases remaining between them. Germline V CDR1 and CDR2: SGHTA, FQGNSA. This CDR3 is built from 13 residues. The CDR3 region is CASTLRLGDTQYF. The CDR3, as DNA: TGTGCCAGCACCCTAAGGTTAGGAGATACGCAGTATTTT.

This clonotype has only a few counts. The CDR3 sequence is CASSLVVGTIAKNIQYF. In nucleotides, the CDR3 is TGTGCCAGCAGCTTAGTGGTCGGCACTATAGCCAAAAACATTCAGTACTTC. The rearrangement uses TRBV7-2 and TRBJ2-4; D uncertain. V shed 1 base and J shed 0 bases, with 13 bases lying between them. The CDR3 sequence is 17 residues long. In germline, CDR1 is SGHTA, CDR2 FQGNSA.

This clonotype was counted between two and nine times. The rearrangement links TRBV7-2 to TRBJ1-5; tentative D call: TRBD1 (6 bases). The germline CDR1 and CDR2 sequences are SGHTA and FQGNSA. The length of the CDR3 is 14 residues. Trimming removed 2 bases from V and 7 bases from J, with 12 bases in between. The CDR3 bases are TGTGCCAGCAGCTTATACGGGGGCGACCAGCCCCAGCATTTT. This gives the protein CASSLYGGDQPQHF.

This chain uses TRBV7-9 with TRBJ2-5; D gene ambiguous. Germline CDR1 reads SEHNR; CDR2 reads FQNEAQ (reference sequence). Trimming removed 5 bases at V and 5 bases at J, with 15 bases between. CDR3 length: 14 amino acids. CDR3 bases: TGTGCCAGCAGCCGACGAACCTCGAGGGAGACCCAGTACTTC. It yields the protein CASSRRTSRETQYF.

The CDR3 DNA follows: TGTGCCAGCAGCCAAGATCCCCGTCACGAAAAACTGTTTTTT. Translating it yields CASSQDPRHEKLFF. The chain recombines TRBV4-2 with TRBJ1-4; D ambiguous. The CDR3 has 14 amino acids. V dropped 0 bases and J dropped 8 bases, with 10 bases sitting between them. Germline values: CDR1 LGHNA, CDR2 YNFKEQ.

This clonotype was picked up a small number of times. V is TRBV5-1 and J is TRBJ2-7; D may be TRBD1 (6 bases). The germline gives CDR1 SGHRS, CDR2 YFSETQ. The CDR3 has 14 residues. V gave up 0 bases and J gave up 2 bases, with 9 bases separating them. CDR3 region: CASSLDRVAYEQYF. In DNA form, the CDR3 reads TGCGCCAGCAGCTTGGACAGGGTCGCCTACGAGCAGTACTTC.

The chain links TRBV12-3 or TRBV12-4 to TRBJ2-7, with TRBD1 matching over 8 bases. The J segment lost 2 bases and the V segment lost 8 bases, leaving 8 bases of the junction unmatched. This CDR3 has 14 residues. The CDR3 spells CASQRAGGAYEQYF. The CDR3 nucleotides are TGTGCCAGCCAAAGGGCAGGGGGCGCCTACGAGCAGTACTTC.

This clonotype was seen more than once but under ten times. The gene calls are TRBV20-1 and TRBJ2-5, with 7 positions matching TRBD1. V was clipped by 6 bases and J by 4 bases; unmatched bases: 11. Germline lookup yields CDR1 DFQATT and CDR2 SNEGSKA (reference sequence). The CDR3 runs 14 residues. The CDR3 reads CSAERTGWGETQYF. CDR3 bases: TGCAGTGCGGAACGGACAGGCTGGGGAGAGACCCAGTACTTC.

This clonotype was counted only a few times. The chain combines TRBV7-2 with TRBJ2-7; 9 bases line up with TRBD1. The V and J ends lost 1 base and 6 bases, in that order; junction bases with no gene match: 13. The length of the CDR3 is 17 residues. Germline CDR1 is SGHTA and CDR2 is FQGNSA. The CDR3 reads CASSLGFGTGSFGEQYF. The CDR3 DNA follows: TGTGCCAGCAGCTTAGGGTTCGGGACAGGGAGTTTCGGCGAGCAGTACTTC.

This chain joins TRBV6-1 and TRBJ2-1, with TRBD2 matching 9 bases. The V gene end was trimmed by 2 bases and the J gene end by 0 bases; junction bases not matched to a gene: 11. CDR1 is MNHNS and CDR2 is SASEGT in the germline V gene. CDR3 length: 19 amino acids. The DNA for the CDR3 is TGTGCCAGCAGTGAATGGGACGGCAGCGGGAGGAGCTCCTACAATGAGCAGTTCTTC. This gives the protein CASSEWDGSGRSSYNEQFF.

This clonotype was recorded a few times. This rearrangement joins TRBV10-3 to TRBJ2-7; D remains unclear. V gave up 3 bases and J gave up 4 bases, with 7 bases separating them. CDR1 ENHRY and CDR2 SYGVKD come from the germline V gene. The CDR3 runs to 12 residues. CDR3 sequence: CAISDPEYEQYF. The DNA for the CDR3 is TGTGCCATCAGTGACCCAGAATACGAGCAGTACTTC.

The CDR3 here is CASAQGSSTDTQYF. The CDR3 DNA reads as TGTGCCAGCGCACAGGGGAGCAGCACAGATACGCAGTATTTT. The rearrangement links TRBV7-3 to TRBJ2-3, with 7 bases fitting TRBD1. Germline CDR1 is SGHTA and CDR2 is FQGTGA. The CDR3 runs 14 residues. With V trimmed by 8 bases and J by 0 bases, 5 bases remained unmatched.